This T cell receptor (beta chain) was profiled in a study of shared clonotypes between healthy human individuals. The method was immunoSEQ multiplex PCR; TCRdb's version includes in-frame clones alone and lacks a portion of them. The sample holds 2 million to 2.5 million clones, 90% to 95% seen once. General study results and limits: Generally, naive subsets came out with larger estimated richness than memory subsets. Naive CD4 clonotypes overlapped across a few donors at roughly 5.1%.

This CDR3 has 17 amino acids. Germline V gene data show CDR1 as SGHTA and CDR2 as FQGNSA. The V end was cut by 0 bases, the J end by 4 bases, with 17 bases between. A word on this clone: The antigen remains undetermined.

The sample comprised naive CD4+ T cells from PBMCs. Subset: CD45RA+ positively selected. The chain combines TRBV7-2 with TRBJ2-3; perhaps TRBD1 as D (6 bases). The TCR comes from a man between 18 and 35 years old in good health. Some clones in this sample may be carry-over from other donors' samples. Here the CDR3 DNA reads TGTGCCAGCAGCTTAGCAGGGGCAGGGGTCTCCTCAGATACGCAGTATTTT. The encoded protein is CASSLAGAGVSSDTQYF.